The sequence of this TCR beta chain was determined in a study of blood T cell repertoires in COVID-19. The germline CDR1 and CDR2 sequences are SGDLS and YYNGEE. The CDR3 is 15 amino acids. V lost 4 bases and J lost 3; bases outside the gene matches: 3. The table came from immunoSEQ multiplex PCR; TCRdb's copy has only in-frame clones and leaves some out. In the table there are 97,000 or so clones, more than 75% of which are singletons. The sequenced sample was peripheral blood. The receptor comes from an elderly man with acute or convalescent COVID-19. V and J are TRBV9 and TRBJ2-3; 12 bases match TRBD2. Written as DNA, the CDR3 is TGTGCCAGCAGCTGGACTAGCGGGACTACAGATACGCAGTATTTT. Amino acids: CASSWTSGTTDTQYF.